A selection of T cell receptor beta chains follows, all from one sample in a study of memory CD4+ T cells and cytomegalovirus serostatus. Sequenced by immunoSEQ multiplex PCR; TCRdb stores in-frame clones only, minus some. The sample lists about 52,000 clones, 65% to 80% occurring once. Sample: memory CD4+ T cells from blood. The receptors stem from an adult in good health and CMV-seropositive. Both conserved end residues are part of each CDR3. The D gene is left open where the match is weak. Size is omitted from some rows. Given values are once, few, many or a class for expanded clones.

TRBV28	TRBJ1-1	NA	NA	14	CASRPGQTNTEAFF	TGTGCCAGCAGGCCAGGACAGACGAACACTGAAGCTTTCTTT
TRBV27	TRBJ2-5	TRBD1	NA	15	CASSSRDRVRETQYF	TGTGCCAGCAGTTCCCGCGACAGGGTTCGAGAGACCCAGTACTTC
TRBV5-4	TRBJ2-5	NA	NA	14	CASSSVADKETQYF	TGTGCCAGCAGCTCCGTCGCAGATAAAGAGACCCAGTACTTC
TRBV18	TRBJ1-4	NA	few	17	CASSPVMSQGGNEKLFF	TGTGCCAGCTCACCAGTAATGTCACAGGGAGGCAATGAAAAACTGTTTTTT
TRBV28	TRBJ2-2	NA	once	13	CASSLRNTGELFF	TGTGCCAGCAGTTTAAGAAACACCGGGGAGCTGTTTTTT
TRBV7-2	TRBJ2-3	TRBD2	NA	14	CASSLGPSGNTQYF	TGTGCCAGCAGCTTAGGACCTAGCGGGAATACGCAGTATTTT
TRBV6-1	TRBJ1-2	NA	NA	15	CASSEGRAGLGGYTF	TGTGCCAGCAGTGAAGGCAGGGCCGGTTTAGGTGGCTACACCTTC
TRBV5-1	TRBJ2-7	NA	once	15	CASSLESSTVVEQYF	TGCGCCAGCAGCTTGGAAAGTAGCACTGTGGTGGAGCAGTACTTC
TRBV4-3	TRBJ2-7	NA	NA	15	CASSQVRQLLYEQYF	TGCGCCAGCAGCCAAGTTCGGCAGCTACTTTACGAGCAGTACTTC
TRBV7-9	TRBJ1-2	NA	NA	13	CASSLSQGWGYTF	TGTGCCAGCAGCTTAAGCCAGGGTTGGGGCTACACCTTC
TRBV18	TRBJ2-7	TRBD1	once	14	CASSPGQGAYEQYF	TGTGCCAGCTCGCCGGGACAGGGGGCCTACGAGCAGTACTTC
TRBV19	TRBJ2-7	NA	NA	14	CASSINSNSYEQYF	TGTGCCAGTAGTATTAACAGCAACTCCTACGAGCAGTACTTC
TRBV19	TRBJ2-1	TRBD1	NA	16	CASSPMRDRGGNEQFF	TGTGCCAGTAGTCCCATGAGGGACAGGGGAGGAAATGAGCAGTTCTTC
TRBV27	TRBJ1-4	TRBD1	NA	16	CASSLGTGTANEKLFF	TGTGCCAGCAGTTTGGGGACCGGGACAGCTAATGAAAAACTGTTTTTT
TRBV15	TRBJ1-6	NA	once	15	CATSRPLGGGSPLHF	TGTGCCACCAGCCGACCCTTGGGGGGCGGTTCACCCCTCCACTTT
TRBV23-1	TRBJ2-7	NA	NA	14	CAIGGDGRYYEQYF	TGCGCCATCGGGGGCGACGGGAGGTACTACGAGCAGTACTTC
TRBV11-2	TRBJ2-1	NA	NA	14	CASSSLAAYNEQFF	TGTGCCAGCAGCTCTTTAGCGGCGTACAATGAGCAGTTCTTC
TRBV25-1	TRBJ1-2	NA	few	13	CASSELAGYGYTF	TGTGCCAGCAGTGAGCTAGCAGGCTATGGCTACACCTTC
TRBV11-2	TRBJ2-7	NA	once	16	CASSWGPDTTSYEQYF	TGTGCCAGCAGCTGGGGCCCGGACACCACCTCCTACGAGCAGTACTTC
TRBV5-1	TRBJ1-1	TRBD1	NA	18	CASSMTKPGTVKLTEAFF	TGCGCCAGCAGCATGACCAAACCGGGGACAGTGAAGCTCACTGAAGCTTTCTTT
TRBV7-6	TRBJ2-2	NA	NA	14	CASSRGPGRGELFF	TGTGCCAGCAGCCGGGGCCCGGGGAGAGGGGAGCTGTTTTTT
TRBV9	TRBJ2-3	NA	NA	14	CASSVEGRVDTQYF	TGTGCCAGCAGCGTAGAAGGTAGGGTGGATACGCAGTATTTT
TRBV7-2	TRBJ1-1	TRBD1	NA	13	CASSTGTATEAFF	TGTGCCAGCAGCACCGGGACAGCCACTGAAGCTTTCTTT
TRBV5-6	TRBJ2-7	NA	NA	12	CASSLGQYEQYF	TGTGCCAGCAGCTTGGGACAATACGAGCAGTACTTC
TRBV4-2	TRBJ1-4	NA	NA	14	CASSQDGGNEKLFF	TGTGCCAGCAGCCAAGACGGGGGTAATGAAAAACTGTTTTTT
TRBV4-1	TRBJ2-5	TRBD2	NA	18	CASSQGGLAGGGRETQYF	TGCGCCAGCAGCCAAGGGGGACTAGCGGGAGGGGGTAGGGAGACCCAGTACTTC
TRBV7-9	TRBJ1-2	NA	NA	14	CASSFKPESNGYTF	TGTGCCAGCAGCTTTAAGCCGGAATCAAATGGCTACACCTTC
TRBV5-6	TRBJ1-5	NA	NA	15	CASSPGGRSNQPQHF	TGTGCCAGCAGCCCCGGGGGGCGAAGCAATCAGCCCCAGCATTTT
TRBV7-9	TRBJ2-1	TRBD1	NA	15	CASSPGQGSYNEQFF	TGTGCCAGCAGCCCCGGACAGGGTTCCTACAATGAGCAGTTCTTC
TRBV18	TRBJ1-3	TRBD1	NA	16	CASSPIKGARGNTIYF	TGTGCCAGCTCACCTATTAAGGGGGCTCGCGGAAACACCATATATTTT
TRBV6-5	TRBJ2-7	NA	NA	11	CASSTAYEQYF	TGTGCCAGCAGTACAGCCTACGAGCAGTACTTC
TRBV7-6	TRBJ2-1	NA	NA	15	CASSFGPSSSLEQFF	TGTGCCAGCAGCTTTGGACCCTCGTCGTCCTTAGAGCAGTTCTTC
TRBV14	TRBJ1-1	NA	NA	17	CANSPFDKGVMNTEAFF	TGTGCCAACAGCCCATTTGACAAGGGCGTGATGAACACTGAAGCTTTCTTT
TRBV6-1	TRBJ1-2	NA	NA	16	CASSDSQGGVPYGYTF	TGTGCCAGCAGTGATTCACAGGGAGGGGTCCCCTATGGCTACACCTTC
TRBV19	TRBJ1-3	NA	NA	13	CASGQGRGNTIYF	TGTGCCAGTGGCCAAGGGCGTGGAAACACCATATATTTT
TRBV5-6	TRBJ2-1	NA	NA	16	CASSRLDRGFYNEQFF	TGTGCCAGCAGTCGACTAGACCGGGGATTTTACAATGAGCAGTTCTTC
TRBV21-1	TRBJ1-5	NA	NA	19	CASSDGTGTRIYSNQPQHF	TGTGCCAGCAGCGATGGGACAGGGACCCGGATATATAGCAATCAGCCCCAGCATTTT
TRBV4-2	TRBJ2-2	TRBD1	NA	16	CASSQDRGRNTGELFF	TGTGCCAGCAGTCAGGACAGGGGTAGAAACACCGGGGAGCTGTTTTTT
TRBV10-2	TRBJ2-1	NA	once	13	CASRGPGWSEQFF	TGCGCCAGCAGGGGGCCAGGGTGGAGTGAGCAGTTCTTC
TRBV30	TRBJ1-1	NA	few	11	CVDSRETEAFF	TGTGTGGACTCGCGGGAAACTGAAGCTTTCTTT
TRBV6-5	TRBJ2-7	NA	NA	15	CASSYSYGETYEQYF	TGTGCCAGCAGTTACTCTTACGGGGAGACCTACGAGCAGTACTTC
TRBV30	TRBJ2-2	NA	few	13	CAWGRPRDGELFF	TGTGCCTGGGGCCGACCCCGGGACGGGGAGCTGTTTTTT
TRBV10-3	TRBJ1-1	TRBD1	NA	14	CAIRGDRKVAEAFF	TGTGCCATCAGGGGGGACAGAAAGGTTGCTGAAGCTTTCTTT
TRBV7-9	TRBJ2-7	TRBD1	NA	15	CASRRTGTEAYEQYF	TGTGCCAGCAGACGTACCGGGACAGAAGCCTACGAGCAGTACTTC
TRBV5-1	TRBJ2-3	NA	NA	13	CASSLQGTDTQYF	TGCGCCAGCAGCCTCCAGGGAACAGATACGCAGTATTTT
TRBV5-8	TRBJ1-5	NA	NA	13	CASSLGSNQPQHF	TGTGCCAGCAGCTTGGGAAGCAATCAGCCCCAGCATTTT
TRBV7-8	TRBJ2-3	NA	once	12	CASSSIPDTQYF	TGTGCCAGCAGTTCAATTCCCGATACGCAGTATTTT
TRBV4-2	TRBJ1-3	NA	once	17	CASSQDLGVSSGNTIYF	TGTGCCAGCAGCCAAGATCTAGGGGTGAGCTCTGGAAACACCATATATTTT
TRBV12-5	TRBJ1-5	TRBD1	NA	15	CASAPTGQAGQPQHF	TGTGCTAGTGCCCCAACCGGACAGGCCGGACAGCCCCAGCATTTT
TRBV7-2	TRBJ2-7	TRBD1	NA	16	CASSHNVPGQGGEQYF	TGTGCCAGCAGCCACAACGTCCCGGGACAGGGCGGCGAGCAGTACTTC
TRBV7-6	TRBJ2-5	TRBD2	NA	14	CASSLRELQETQYF	TGTGCCAGCAGCTTGCGGGAGCTCCAAGAGACCCAGTACTTC
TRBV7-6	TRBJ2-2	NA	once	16	CASSLVGGRTTGELFF	TGTGCCAGCAGCTTAGTAGGGGGAAGAACAACCGGGGAGCTGTTTTTT
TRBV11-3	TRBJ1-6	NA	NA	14	CASSFSGKNSPLHF	TGTGCCAGCAGCTTTTCAGGGAAGAATTCACCCCTCCACTTT
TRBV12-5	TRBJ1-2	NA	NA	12	CASGRDNYGYTF	TGTGCTAGCGGCAGAGATAACTATGGCTACACCTTC
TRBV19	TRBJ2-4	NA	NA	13	CASSAGAKNIQYF	TGTGCCAGTAGTGCAGGAGCCAAAAACATTCAGTACTTC
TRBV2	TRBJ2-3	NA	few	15	CASSFGRSPTDTQYF	TGTGCCAGCTCTTTCGGGAGAAGTCCCACAGATACGCAGTATTTT
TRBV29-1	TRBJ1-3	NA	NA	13	CSVSLSGGNTIYF	TGCAGCGTTTCGCTGTCAGGTGGAAACACCATATATTTT
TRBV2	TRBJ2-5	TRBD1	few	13	CASSLQGQETQYF	TGTGCCAGCAGTCTACAGGGGCAAGAGACCCAGTACTTC